The 27 T cell receptor beta chains presented below share a single source sample, sequenced in a study of shared clonotypes between healthy human individuals. Terminally differentiated effector memory CD45RA+ cells were left out of the naive CD8 fraction, which was CD45RO-negative and positively selected for CCR7. Clones were read by immunoSEQ multiplex PCR, and TCRdb kept only the in-frame ones, dropping some. The table shows approximately 2,000,000 clones, with over 85% occurring only once. What was sequenced was naive CD8+ T cells from PBMCs. These receptor sequences come from a man between 18 and 29 years old in good health. Some clones in this sample may be carry-over from other donors' samples.

The chain recombines TRBV19 with TRBJ2-2; 13 bases are shared with TRBD2. Trimming at V came to 6 bases and at J to 3 bases, leaving 13 bases not matched to a gene. Germline V gives CDR1 LNHDA, CDR2 SQIVND (reference sequence). This CDR3 comprises 19 residues. CDR3 protein: CASSPRSGTSGIYTGELFF. The CDR3, as DNA: TGTGCCAGTAGCCCACGGTCGGGGACTAGCGGGATCTACACCGGGGAGCTGTTTTTT.

The table lists this clone with a few counts. V and J are TRBV11-2 and TRBJ1-1; D ambiguous. The CDR3 is 14 residues long. The germline CDR1 and CDR2 sequences are SGHAT and FQNNGV. V lost 1 base, J lost 7 bases, and 13 bases lay in between. CDR3 in amino acids: CASSLAVYLGEAFF. As DNA, the CDR3 is TGTGCCAGCAGCTTAGCCGTCTACCTAGGTGAAGCTTTCTTT.

V gene TRBV30 combines with J gene TRBJ1-2, with no clear D. This CDR3 spans 12 amino acids. The ends were cut back, 2 bases at V and 5 bases at J, with 9 bases in the middle. CDR1 and CDR2 from the germline V gene are GTSNPN and SVGIG (reference sequence). CDR3 coding DNA: TGTGCCTGGAGTTCGTCAGGATATGGCTACACCTTC. Protein sequence: CAWSSSGYGYTF.

The genes are TRBV2 and TRBJ1-2; tentative D call: TRBD1 (6 bases). CDR3 length: 16 residues. CDR1 and CDR2 (germline): SNHLY, FYNNEI. Trimming cost V 8 bases and J 6 bases, with 25 bases left between them. The DNA for the CDR3 is TGTGCCAGCCCGGACCGCGGGGCAGGGGCAAATCATGGCTACACCTTC. Translation: CASPDRGAGANHGYTF.

The CDR3 nucleotides are TGCAGCGTTGAAGGAGCAGTTGCGGGACATAACTATGGCTACACCTTC. It specifies CSVEGAVAGHNYGYTF. The chain joins TRBV29-1 to TRBJ1-2, with D perhaps TRBD1 (6 bases). The germline V gene has CDR1 SQVTM and CDR2 ANQGSEA. The V and J ends lost 1 base and 1 base respectively, with 16 bases between them. The CDR3 runs 16 residues.

The V call is TRBV7-9, the J call TRBJ1-5; D is ambiguous. This CDR3 contains 13 residues. V was trimmed by 2 bases and J by 8 bases, leaving 10 bases between them. CDR1 is SEHNR, CDR2 FQNEAQ, per germline (reference sequence). CDR3 sequence (DNA): TGTGCCAGCAGCTTAAGCTGGAGGGAGCCCCAGCATTTT. Translated, it gives CASSLSWREPQHF.

V is TRBV7-3 and J is TRBJ2-1; 8 bases match TRBD1. The CDR3 spans 16 residues. V was pared by 3 bases and J by 5 bases, with 9 bases of the junction left unmatched. CDR1 is SGHTA, CDR2 FQGTGA, per germline. CDR3: CASSFRGTGINNEQFF. DNA for the CDR3: TGTGCCAGCAGCTTTCGTGGGACAGGCATTAACAATGAGCAGTTCTTC.

The chain uses TRBV25-1 and TRBJ2-1; D is perhaps TRBD2 (6 bases). Trimming took 2 bases from V and 8 from J, leaving 13 bases between them. This CDR3 is 14 amino acids long. Germline CDR1 and CDR2: MGHDK and SYGVNS. CDR3 nucleotides: TGTGCCAGCAGTGAACGGAGGGTTTTGGATGAGCAGTTCTTC. This encodes CASSERRVLDEQFF.

Details on this clone: One end of the junction does not line up with germline, which may come from a read error. V and J are TRBV9 and TRBJ2-7; the D gene is possibly TRBD2 (7 bases). The V gene's germline CDR1 is SGDLS and CDR2 YYNGEE. The CDR3 has 15 amino acids. CDR3 sequence reads: CASSVSGTFSNEQYF. The CDR3 DNA is TGTGCCAGCAGCGTAAGCGGGACATTCTCCAACGAGCAGTACTTC.

The chain's CDR3 is CASSLGGRGTGELFF. DNA of the CDR3: TGTGCCAGCAGTTTAGGGGGTCGGGGGACCGGGGAGCTGTTTTTT. The chain uses TRBV27 and TRBJ2-2, with TRBD2 as a possible D gene (6 bases). The V end was cut by 2 bases, the J end by 5 bases, with 12 bases between. The CDR3 is 15 residues long. Per germline, CDR1 MNHEY and CDR2 SMNVEV (reference sequence).

Points on this clone: Different DNA sequences within this sample yield the same CDR3. The chain combines TRBV28 with TRBJ2-7; perhaps TRBD2 as D (5 bases). The CDR3 loop spans 14 amino acids. V gave up 2 bases and J gave up 3 bases, with 11 bases separating them. Looked up from germline, CDR1 is MDHEN and CDR2 is SYDVKM. The CDR3 is CASSLARRSYEQYF. For the CDR3, the DNA is TGTGCCAGCAGTTTAGCCCGGAGGAGCTACGAGCAGTACTTC.

As for this clone: This same CDR3 is encoded by further DNA sequences in the sample. The rearrangement links TRBV7-2 to TRBJ2-1, with D unresolved. Germline assignment: CDR1 SGHTA and CDR2 FQGNSA. The ends were cut back, 5 bases at V and 0 bases at J, with 5 bases in the middle. This CDR3 is built from 13 residues. In DNA, the CDR3 is TGTGCCAGCAGCCCCTCCTCCTACAATGAGCAGTTCTTC. Its protein is CASSPSSYNEQFF. Full variable domain (missing parts from reference TRBV7-2 and TRBJ2-1): GAGVSQSPSNKVTEKGKDVELRCDPISGHTALYWYRQSLGQGLEFLIYFQGNSAPDKSGLPSDRFSAERTGGSVSTLTIQRTQQEDSAVYLCASSPSSYNEQFFGPGTRLTVL.

The V and J genes are TRBV7-8 and TRBJ2-7, with 10 bases lining up with TRBD1. J lost 5 bases, V lost 6 bases, and 22 bases had no gene match. CDR3 length equals 19 residues. CDR1 is SGHVS, CDR2 FQNEAQ, per germline. The CDR3 spells CASSLSLGPTGTGVNEQYF. The CDR3 nucleotides are TGTGCCAGCAGTCTCTCTTTAGGGCCGACCGGGACAGGGGTAAACGAGCAGTACTTC.

The chain couples TRBV5-6 to TRBJ2-1, with D uncertain. The CDR3 extends over 14 amino acids. Trimming cost V 0 bases and J 2 bases, with 6 bases left between them. In germline, CDR1 is SGHDT, CDR2 YYEEEE. The CDR3 DNA reads TGTGCCAGCAGCTTGGGAAACACCTACAATGAGCAGTTCTTC. Its protein product is CASSLGNTYNEQFF.

The gene calls are TRBV7-2 and TRBJ1-1; tentative D call: TRBD1 (5 bases). The CDR3 spans 14 residues. Trimming shortened V by 5 bases and J by 1 base, and 11 bases separated the two germline ends. The germline V gene encodes CDR1 SGHTA and CDR2 FQGNSA. The CDR3 DNA reads as TGTGCCAGCAGCAGTGACGGGGGGAACACTGAAGCTTTCTTT. Protein product: CASSSDGGNTEAFF. Filled out from reference TRBV7-2 and TRBJ1-1, the complete variable domain reads GAGVSQSPSNKVTEKGKDVELRCDPISGHTALYWYRQSLGQGLEFLIYFQGNSAPDKSGLPSDRFSAERTGGSVSTLTIQRTQQEDSAVYLCASSSDGGNTEAFFGQGTRLTVV.

This chain connects TRBV19 to TRBJ2-5; 8 bases agree with TRBD1. J lost 1 base, V lost 3 bases, and 4 bases had no gene match. Per the germline V gene, CDR1 is LNHDA and CDR2 is SQIVND (reference sequence). The CDR3 extends over 15 amino acids. Here the CDR3 DNA reads TGTGCCAGTAGTATCCGGACAGGGCGCCAAGAGACCCAGTACTTC. Residues: CASSIRTGRQETQYF.

The chain is built from TRBV19 and TRBJ1-1; no reliable D call. CDR1 LNHDA and CDR2 SQIVND come from the germline V gene (reference sequence). Trimming stripped 6 bases from V and 6 bases from J, with 14 bases between. The CDR3 has 13 amino acids. The CDR3 DNA sequence: TGTGCCAGTAGACCCGGGCGGGTCGCTGAAGCTTTCTTT. Its protein is CASRPGRVAEAFF.

V and J are TRBV4-1 and TRBJ2-7; D tentatively fits TRBD1 or TRBD2 (5 bases each). V lost 3 bases and J lost 2, with 23 bases in between. Germline V gives CDR1 MGHRA, CDR2 YSYEKL. The CDR3 is 18 residues long. The CDR3 loop is CASSQTRDLINRPYEQYF. In nucleotides, the CDR3 is TGCGCCAGCAGCCAGACTCGGGACCTTATAAATCGACCCTACGAGCAGTACTTC.

The chain joins TRBV4-3 to TRBJ2-3; D unclear. Looked up from germline, CDR1 is LGHNA and CDR2 is YSLEER. V gave up 0 bases and J gave up 0 bases, with 13 bases separating them. This CDR3 has 17 amino acids. This chain's CDR3 is CASSQDIYHRSTDTQYF. The CDR3 coding sequence is TGCGCCAGCAGCCAAGATATTTATCACAGAAGCACAGATACGCAGTATTTT.

This sequence joins TRBV7-9 and TRBJ2-1; 7 bases are shared with TRBD2. V was clipped by 1 base and J by 5 bases; unmatched bases: 5. There are 15 residues in the CDR3. Per the germline V gene, CDR1 is SEHNR and CDR2 is FQNEAQ (reference sequence). CDR3 residues: CASSLGLAEHNEQFF. CDR3 in DNA: TGTGCCAGCAGCTTAGGGCTAGCGGAGCACAATGAGCAGTTCTTC.

The chain carries TRBV11-2 and TRBJ1-2, with a tentative D call TRBD1 (5 bases). The CDR3 totals 16 residues. CDR1 and CDR2 (germline): SGHAT, FQNNGV. Trimming took off 4 bases at V and 8 bases at J, with 23 bases between the two ends. The CDR3 reads CASSYTPGTNLLGYTF. The CDR3 DNA sequence: TGTGCCAGCAGCTACACCCCCGGGACGAATCTTTTGGGCTACACCTTC.

The CDR3: CATTGFRNNEQFF. CDR3 DNA: TGTGCCACCACAGGTTTTAGAAATAATGAGCAGTTCTTC. V gene TRBV27 combines with J gene TRBJ2-1; D possibly corresponds to TRBD1 (5 bases). Germline V gene data show CDR1 as MNHEY and CDR2 as SMNVEV (reference sequence). Trimming cost V 10 bases and J 7 bases, with 17 bases left between them. This CDR3 has 13 residues.

The chain has TRBV13 and TRBJ1-2; maybe TRBD1 (6 bases). Trimming took 5 bases from V and 8 from J, leaving 21 bases between them. Germline lookup yields CDR1 PRHDT and CDR2 FYEKMQ (reference sequence). CDR3 length equals 15 residues. The CDR3 loop is CASSPSYGGAPGYTF. As DNA, the CDR3 is TGTGCCAGCAGCCCAAGCTACGGGGGCGCTCCGGGCTACACCTTC.

This clone came up once. This chain connects TRBV6-1 to TRBJ2-3; 7 nucleotides match TRBD2. The V gene's germline CDR1 is MNHNS and CDR2 SASEGT. The CDR3 totals 15 residues. The trim removed 1 base at V and 5 bases at J, leaving 6 bases unmatched. The DNA for the CDR3 is TGTGCCAGCAGTGAAGGGACTTTAGCGGGAGATACGCAGTATTTT. It translates to CASSEGTLAGDTQYF.

The rearrangement uses TRBV29-1 and TRBJ1-1; possibly TRBD1 for D (5 bases). Germline values: CDR1 SQVTM, CDR2 ANQGSEA. This CDR3 spans 13 amino acids. V was shortened by 6 bases and J by 5 bases, with 16 bases between the two germline ends. The CDR3 nucleotides read TGCAGCGTCCCGCAGGGCTTGGGGACTGAAGCTTTCTTT. Protein sequence: CSVPQGLGTEAFF.

This rearrangement joins TRBV9 to TRBJ2-7; D call uncertain. The CDR3 is made up of 15 amino acids. The V end was cut by 0 bases, the J end by 3 bases, with 13 bases between. Per the germline V gene, CDR1 is SGDLS and CDR2 is YYNGEE. Here the CDR3 DNA reads TGTGCCAGCAGCGTAGCATTCGGCGTAGGCTACGAGCAGTACTTC. Protein product: CASSVAFGVGYEQYF.

Note on this clone: The same CDR3 also results from other DNA sequences found in this sample. The gene calls are TRBV7-9 and TRBJ2-3; 9 bases agree with TRBD1. Germline V lookup: CDR1 SEHNR, CDR2 FQNEAQ (reference sequence). Trimming cost V 4 bases and J 4 bases; bases outside gene matches: 3. The CDR3 sequence is 14 residues long. Here the CDR3 DNA reads TGTGCCAGCAGCTCGGGACAGGGCGCAGATACGCAGTATTTT. It codes for CASSSGQGADTQYF.